This T cell receptor (beta chain) was found in a study of blood T cell repertoires in COVID-19. Background on the study: Italy, Spain and the United States were the sources of the convalescent and acute COVID-19 samples. In each case, the material was cDNA or gDNA derived from T cells, B-cell-depleted T cells, or PBMCs.

V lost 5 bases and J lost 3; bases outside the gene matches: 5. This CDR3 has 16 residues. In germline, CDR1 is SGHAT, CDR2 FQNNGV. Followed over time, Seattle patients had been enrolled while infection was active. Original analysis: It was from reference gene primer amplification that nucleated cell counts were estimated. Profiled with immunoSEQ multiplex PCR; TCRdb holds only in-frame clones, not every one. The DNA was the basis for D and trimming; V, J and clone size are from that table. This table holds about 220,000 clones, roughly nine tenths found once. Specimen: peripheral blood. The clonotype was recovered from a woman aged 50 to 60 with COVID-19, enrolled during active disease. The rearrangement links TRBV11-2 to TRBJ2-2; 11 bases map to TRBD2. The CDR3 here is CASSRPGLADTGELFF. The CDR3 region has the DNA TGTGCCAGCAGCAGACCGGGACTAGCGGACACCGGGGAGCTGTTTTTT.